These 7 T cell receptor beta chains originate from one sample sequenced in a study of Graves' ophthalmopathy and Graves' hyperthyroidism. The sequenced template was RNA, covering the TCR beta CDR3 region. First-round RT-PCR used HTBI primers; second-round multiplex PCR followed. TCRdb called the multiplex PCR reads again in MiXCR, with one record for every CDR3 protein. This sample has about 700,000 distinct CDR3 sequences, with 35% to 50% found just once. Input material: peripheral blood. These receptors were collected from an adult man with Graves' ophthalmopathy.

In this sample, this clonotype turned up once. Germline is not matched at one junction end, which may reflect a read error. CDR3 sequence (DNA): TGCGCCAGCAGCCAAGATCGGCCCAGCGGACTTACCTACGAGCAGTACTTC. Protein: CASSQDRPSGLTYEQYF. This rearrangement joins TRBV7-2 to TRBJ2-7; TRBD2 might be the D (5 bases). Germline CDR1 reads SGHTA; CDR2 reads FQGNSA. CDR3 length: 17 residues. Combining the CDR3 with reference TRBV7-2 and TRBJ2-7 gives the whole variable domain GAGVSQSPSNKVTEKGKDVELRCDPISGHTALYWYRQSLGQGLEFLIYFQGNSAPDKSGLPSDRFSAERTGGSVSTLTIQRTQQEDSAVYLCASSQDRPSGLTYEQYFGPGTRLTVT.

The genes are TRBV20-1 and TRBJ2-7; D is possibly TRBD1 (5 bases). This CDR3 is built from 14 residues. Germline values: CDR1 DFQATT, CDR2 SNEGSKA (reference sequence). V was pared by 3 bases and J by 4 bases, with 16 bases between. CDR3 in amino acids: CSASRGADLYEQYF. DNA of the CDR3: TGCAGTGCTAGCCGTGGGGCAGATTTGTACGAGCAGTACTTC.

This rearrangement joins TRBV7-9 to TRBJ1-5, with 7 bases identical to TRBD1. The CDR3 totals 13 residues. Germline V gives CDR1 SEHNR, CDR2 FQNEAQ (reference sequence). CDR3 nucleotide sequence: TGTGCTAGAGCGTTGCAGGGGGATCAGCCCCAGCATTTT. Protein sequence: CARALQGDQPQHF.

The sample holds many counts of this clonotype. This chain connects TRBV15 to TRBJ2-5; D is uncertain. V was clipped by 0 bases and J by 7 bases, with 12 bases between them. Germline lookup yields CDR1 LNHNV and CDR2 YYDKDF (reference sequence). The CDR3 loop spans 14 amino acids. CDR3 region: CATSRDRVLGTQYF. In nucleotides, the CDR3 is TGTGCCACCAGCAGAGATCGGGTTCTGGGGACCCAGTACTTC.

This clonotype was seen more than once but under ten times. The CDR3 sequence: CASSSLPPDRAVNSPLHF. DNA for the CDR3: TGTGCCAGCAGCTCGCTTCCGCCTGACAGGGCGGTCAACTCACCCCTCCACTTT. V is TRBV7-6 and J is TRBJ1-6, with 7 bases that match TRBD1. The CDR3 is made up of 18 amino acids. Germline assignment: CDR1 SGHVS and CDR2 FNYEAQ. V shed 4 bases and J 10 bases; nucleotides not matched to a gene: 19.

This clonotype appeared many times. The chain employs TRBV29-1 and TRBJ2-5; the D gene is possibly TRBD2 (5 bases). Germline CDR1 SQVTM, CDR2 ANQGSEA. This CDR3 spans 13 amino acids. V was clipped by 7 bases and J by 1 base, with 13 bases between them. CDR3 coding DNA: TGCAGCGAAATCTCGGGGTCCCAAGAGACCCAGTACTTC. Protein product: CSEISGSQETQYF.

The chain couples TRBV7-9 to TRBJ1-3; D remains ambiguous. Germline V CDR1 and CDR2: SEHNR, FQNEAQ (reference sequence). The germline V and J ends were trimmed by 5 bases and 2 bases, with 13 bases remaining between them. The CDR3 spans 15 residues. CDR3 nucleotide sequence: TGTGCCAGCAGCCAACTAGCTCCGGCTGGAAACACCATATATTTT. Translation gives CASSQLAPAGNTIYF.